This TCR beta chain appears in the sequencing data of a study of CD8 T cells in Susac syndrome (dated by TCRdb to the late 2010s). Context from the whole study: Among the sequenced Susac syndrome patients, more than five had clinically active disease and about eight were in clinical remission. At blood withdrawal, Susac syndrome patients were either therapy-naive, taking corticosteroids (in some cases with IVIg as well), or taking IVIg alone. Whether CD8+ T cell activation and differentiation in Susac syndrome was antigen driven was tested using repertoire sequencing. CD8+ T cell repertoire clonality was compared between some 12 healthy donors, some 14 Susac syndrome patients and roughly 15 multiple sclerosis patients. Points the paper makes about the study in general: The TCR sequencing and HLA analysis was acknowledged to have included a relatively small number of individuals. Clonal expansion was observed in Susac syndrome CD8+ repertoires, with the highest expansion in CD8+ TEMRA cells and greater expansion in clinically active than in remitting patients. Looking at Susac-specific public clones, the researchers identified fewer than 20 in the total CD8+ repertoire and roughly five in the CD8+ TEMRA repertoire.

RNA was extracted with the RNeasy kit and roughly 0.45 to 1 ug was reverse transcribed using random hexamers. TCR beta CDR3 regions were amplified with the immunoSEQ multiplex PCR assay covering 54 Vbeta and 13 Jbeta segments. PCR amplification bias was corrected by using a synthetic template baseline for primer optimization and computational correction. The study's own analysis went as follows. Only productive sequences were kept, with reads annotated to V, D and J genes according to IMGT and analyzed in immunoSEQ Analyzer. Clonality was calculated as one minus the Shannon entropy normalized by log2 of the number of productive unique sequences. For each patient and control, public and private clones were evaluated within the 100 most prevalent clones. Susac-specific clones were defined as absent from healthy and MS cohorts, around 970 published viral clones and other ImmuneACCESS disease sequences. The public sequencing data were trimmed at Q25 with fastp and processed into clonotypes with MiXCR by TCRdb, which kept only in-frame beta chains. Identical CDR3 proteins give one entry, which carries the most common genes and DNA. TCRdb, not the authors, supplied the V and J calls. Across this sample there are tens of thousands of distinct CDR3 sequences, with approximately 96% seen only once. The ten largest clones represent about 0.68% of the sample.

CDR1 SQVTM and CDR2 ANQGSEA were looked up in the germline V gene. V loses 3 bases at its end and J loses 7 bases; junction bases beyond the gene matches: 8. Spanning cysteine to phenylalanine, the CDR3 consists of 14 amino acids. The DNA shown is the 42-base CDR3, in frame from base 1. Points on this clonotype: The target of this receptor is not known. No clone much larger than this one lies a single base away; base qualities are absent.

Peripheral blood CD8+ and CD4+ T cells from healthy donors, Susac syndrome patients and multiple sclerosis patients were profiled using high-throughput TCR beta sequencing. The Susac syndrome patients fulfilled recently defined diagnostic criteria for definite or probable disease. Bulk CD8+ and CD4+ T cells were purified by magnetic negative isolation, while CD8+ TEMRA cells were enriched using FACS. Blood was drawn into EDTA tubes, processed within 24 hours, and PBMCs were isolated by density gradient centrifugation. PBMCs intended for TCR sequencing were cryopreserved in liquid nitrogen and were subsequently thawed in a 37 degrees C water bath. The sorted or isolated CD4+, CD8+ and CD8+ TEMRA cells had a purity of 90% or higher.

What was sequenced was CD8+ T cells from PBMCs. The V gene is TRBV29-1 and the J gene is TRBJ2-2, with TRBD1 identical over 7 junction bases. This receptor was identified in a human donor with Susac syndrome. The CDR3 sequence is CSVDRRGPDGELFF. In nucleotide form, the sequence is TGCAGCGTTGATAGAAGGGGGCCGGACGGGGAGCTGTTTTTT.